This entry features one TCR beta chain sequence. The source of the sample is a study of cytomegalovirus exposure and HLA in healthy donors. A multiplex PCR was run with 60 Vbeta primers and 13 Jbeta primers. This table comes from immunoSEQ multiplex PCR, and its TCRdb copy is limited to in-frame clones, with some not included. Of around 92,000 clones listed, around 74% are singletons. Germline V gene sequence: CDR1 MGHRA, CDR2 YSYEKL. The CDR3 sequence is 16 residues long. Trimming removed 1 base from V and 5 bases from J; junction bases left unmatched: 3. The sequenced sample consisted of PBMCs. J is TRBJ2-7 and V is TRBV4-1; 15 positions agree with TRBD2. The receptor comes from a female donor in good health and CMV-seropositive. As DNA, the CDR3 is TGCGCCAGCAGCCAAGGGACTAGCGGGAGGGCCCACGAGCAGTACTTC. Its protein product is CASSQGTSGRAHEQYF.